This T cell receptor (beta chain) stems from a study of shared clonotypes between healthy human individuals (dated by TCRdb to between 2020 and 2021). For the study in its entirety: The cohort comprised a couple of women and a few men aged 18 to 49 years. For each donor, three plates each were used for CD4 naive and CD4 memory, two plates were used for CD8 naive, and one plate was used for CD8 memory. The study deeply sequenced blood TCR repertoires of five healthy adults to estimate repertoire size and the extent of clonotype sharing between individuals. To increase sequencing depth and limit assay-specific biases, different laboratories used diverse techniques to prepare libraries and sequence TCR repertoires. Leukapheresis yielded between about 0.8 and 9.5 billion PBMCs per donor.

Donors were healthy HIV-negative adults with no recently reported acute infections or vaccinations. All donors were Caucasian adults living in Nashville, Tennessee, USA. CD4+ T cells were enriched through magnetic negative selection, after which naive cells were positively selected on CD45RA and the remaining negative fraction served as the memory subset. Blood was collected by leukapheresis, and PBMCs were isolated by Ficoll-Histopaque density gradient centrifugation and then cryopreserved in liquid nitrogen vapor phase. Analytical flow cytometry was used to check the purity and quantity of each magnetically sorted T cell population. From each sorted fraction, genomic DNA was isolated and quantified by UV absorbance on a Nanodrop 2000c. General study outcomes and caveats: Clonotypes shared by all four sorted-subset donors showed higher generation probabilities than non-shared clonotypes. Across four donors, approximately 4.9% of naive CD4, approximately 3.5% of naive CD8, under 2.5% of memory CD4, and approximately 0.4% of memory CD8 clonotypes were shared. The small number of donors limited the genetic and exposure-history diversity represented. Even with the large sequencing depth, rarefaction of the sorted-subset datasets indicated that sequencing was incomplete. Sampling was limited to blood, and TCR repertoires in tissue likely differ from TCR repertoires in blood. Naive subsets generally had larger estimated clonotype richness than memory subsets did. Pairwise subsampling indicated that sequencing depth was expected to affect the degree of clonotype sharing among donors.

Using the deep immunoSEQ assay, multiplex PCR amplified TCR CDR3 regions from genomic DNA. Extracted genomic DNA from each cell subset was distributed evenly across all wells of several immunoSEQ 96-well plates, and each plate was treated as a replicate. For sorted subsets, approximately 200 ng of genomic DNA, equivalent to about 30,000 T cell genomes, went into each replicate PCR. The purified libraries were quantified using a Qubit 3.0 fluorometer, sized with a Bioanalyzer 2100, and then quantified again using the KAPA Library Quantification kit. Each immunoSEQ 96-well plate was sequenced on its own single-read 150-cycle Illumina NextSeq 550 flow cell. Per the source publication's procedure: Because the immunoSEQ output included only junctional sequences and no quality scores, the filtering could not be the same as the filtering used for full-length reads. To assign V/J genes and CDR3, sequences were annotated using PyIR, a Python wrapper for IgBLAST v1.9, with IMGT germline references. Any read was removed if the V/J assignment was weak (E-value above 1e-6), the CDR3 was missing, or the read contained stop codons, out-of-frame junctions, or ambiguous translated residues. A V3J clonotype was defined by an identical inferred V gene, J gene, and CDR3 amino acid sequence. The percentage overlap between two repertoires was calculated by dividing the number of shared unique clonotypes by the size of the smaller repertoire. Richness of each repertoire was evaluated using RTK rarefaction, the Chao1 estimator, and Recon v2.1 estimates of unobserved clonotypes. Generation probabilities were computed with OLGA for all TCRbeta clonotypes obtained by the gDNA method from several donors. Drawn from immuneACCESS, this table holds only the in-frame rearrangements with V and J called that TCRdb kept. Clones are partly lost; checked studies trace under half to an unresolved V gene and leave the rest unexplained. The V and J calls and clone size come from that table; D and trimming were worked out from the DNA. The sample table shows about 1.1 million clones, and more than 75% are seen once. 0.6% to 0.75% of the sample goes to the ten largest clones.

Only one count was recorded for this clone. The clone's antigen remains unknown. Base quality data are lacking; no much larger clone is found one base away. At the DNA level, this CDR3 is encoded by other sequences in the same sample as well. The CDR3, from cysteine to phenylalanine, totals 22 residues. Only the CDR3 DNA stays, 66 bases, in frame from base 1. Sequences KGHSH (CDR1) and LQKENI (CDR2) are obtained from the germline V gene. V drops 3 bases and J drops 2 bases, leaving 29 bases in between. This clonotype was sampled from a man aged 18 to 30 in good health. Some clones in this sample may be carry-over from other donors' samples. The sequencing input was memory CD4+ T cells from PBMCs. The intended sense of this specimen's cell subset or site label: CD45RA-negative fraction. The sequence links TRBV18 to TRBJ2-6; perhaps TRBD1 is the D gene, with 6 bases matching. This receptor carries the CDR3 CASSPSGTLALAETPGANVLTF. The DNA is TGTGCCAGCTCACCGTCCGGGACATTAGCATTGGCTGAAACACCTGGGGCCAACGTCCTGACTTTC.